Below, 10 T cell receptor beta chains from the same sample are listed, as sequenced in a study of blood T cell repertoires in COVID-19. TCRdb's table, derived via immunoSEQ multiplex PCR, lists solely in-frame clones and lacks some. This repertoire shows hundreds of thousands of clones, more than 75% found once; its top ten account for roughly 1%. Sequencing input: PBMCs or T cells enriched from blood (not recorded which). The receptors derive from a woman aged 25 to 45 who had recovered from COVID-19.

This clone has more than one count but fewer than ten. This chain connects TRBV2 to TRBJ2-7; 8 bases match TRBD2. Germline V gene lookup returns CDR1 SNHLY and CDR2 FYNNEI. The trim removed 7 bases at V and 4 bases at J, leaving 21 bases unmatched. The CDR3 sequence is 18 residues long. Here the CDR3 reads CASTLRGVGAGGLYEQYF. As DNA, the CDR3 is TGTGCCAGCACCCTCCGGGGGGTCGGCGCGGGGGGTTTATACGAGCAGTACTTC.

The chain recombines TRBV14 with TRBJ1-2; 8 bases are a match to TRBD1. The CDR3 length is 18 residues. J lost 3 bases, V lost 4 bases, and 16 bases had no gene match. Germline loops: CDR1 SGHDN, CDR2 FVKESK. CDR3 coding DNA: TGTGCCAGCAGCCCAGAGGCGCAGGGGGCTAATGGGCACTATGGCTACACCTTC. Translating it yields CASSPEAQGANGHYGYTF.

The chain employs TRBV3-1 (or the pseudogene TRBV3-2) and TRBJ2-2, with 9 bases identical to TRBD1. Per germline, CDR1 LGHDT and CDR2 YNNKEL (reference sequence). This CDR3 is 16 amino acids long. The trim removed 5 bases at V and 3 bases at J, leaving 7 bases unmatched. The CDR3 region has the DNA TGTGCCAGCAGCTCTCCGGGACAGGGACACACCGGGGAGCTGTTTTTT. Translating gives CASSSPGQGHTGELFF.

This clone has a single count. The rearrangement joins TRBV5-1 to TRBJ2-3, with 8 bases that match TRBD2. V gave up 3 bases and J gave up 4 bases; unmatched junction bases: 7. The CDR3 spans 15 residues. CDR1 SGHRS and CDR2 YFSETQ come from the germline V gene. CDR3 sequence (DNA): TGCGCCAGCAGCTACGCGGGGGGCCTCTCAGATACGCAGTATTTT. It is translated as CASSYAGGLSDTQYF.

The V and J genes are TRBV10-3 and TRBJ1-2; 10 positions agree with TRBD1. The junction had 11 bases not matched to a gene; V was cut back by 3 bases and J by 10 bases. The germline CDR1 and CDR2 sequences are ENHRY and SYGVKD. CDR3 length: 15 amino acids. CDR3 residues: CAISDPPGQGSDYTF. DNA for the CDR3: TGTGCCATCAGTGATCCACCGGGACAGGGGTCGGACTACACCTTC.

The sample holds one count of this clone. The rearrangement links TRBV29-1 to TRBJ1-1; 7 bases line up with TRBD1. The length of the CDR3 is 14 residues. V trimming: 6 bases; J trimming: 3 bases; junction bases outside the gene matches: 10. CDR1 SQVTM and CDR2 ANQGSEA come from the germline V gene. Here the CDR3 DNA reads TGCAGCGTAGGAACAGGGGATCTTTACACTGAAGCTTTCTTT. Translated, it gives CSVGTGDLYTEAFF.

Here the CDR3 reads CAISLSGAGNTIYF. The CDR3 nucleotides are TGTGCCATCAGTTTATCAGGGGCGGGAAACACCATATATTTT. The rearrangement uses TRBV10-3 and TRBJ1-3, with D possibly being TRBD1 (6 bases). Germline V gene sequence: CDR1 ENHRY, CDR2 SYGVKD. The CDR3 extends over 14 amino acids. V was pared by 5 bases and J by 4 bases, with 12 bases between.

The rearrangement links TRBV28 to TRBJ2-1; 9 nucleotides align to TRBD1. The CDR3 spans 14 residues. Trimming cost V 7 bases and J 6 bases; bases outside gene matches: 7. In germline, CDR1 is MDHEN, CDR2 SYDVKM. The CDR3 bases are TGTGCCAGCAACCGGGACAGGGAGATCAATGAGCAGTTCTTC. Its protein is CASNRDREINEQFF.

The gene calls are TRBV15 and TRBJ1-3; the D gene is possibly TRBD1 (6 bases). Between the trimmed V and J ends, which lost 0 bases and 1 base, there was a span of 13 bases. Germline assignment: CDR1 LNHNV and CDR2 YYDKDF (reference sequence). There are 17 residues in the CDR3. In DNA form, the CDR3 reads TGTGCCACCAGCAGAGATCCCCCCAGGGGATCTGGAAACACCATATATTTT. Protein product: CATSRDPPRGSGNTIYF.

The V call is TRBV30, the J call TRBJ1-6; D might be TRBD1 (6 bases). Trimming cost V 4 bases and J 7 bases, with 14 bases left between them. The CDR3 totals 14 residues. The germline gives CDR1 GTSNPN, CDR2 SVGIG (reference sequence). As DNA, the CDR3 is TGTGCCTGGATCTCCAGGGGCCGGAATTCACCCCTCCACTTT. Protein sequence: CAWISRGRNSPLHF.